A selection of T cell receptor beta chains follows, all from one sample in a study of T cell repertoires in cytomegalovirus infection. For these TCRs, the target antigens are not known. TCRdb reprocessed the reads via MiXCR and lists one record per CDR3 protein. The table records fewer than 1,000,000 distinct CDR3 sequences, 30% to 40% of them present only once. The sample consisted of cultured CD8+ T cells from PBMCs, taken from culture after CMV antigen stimulation. Receptors originate from a human donor in good health (CMV status not recorded). Some clones in this sample may be carry-over from other donors' samples. Each CDR3 is given with its conserved first and last residue. Not all rows give a size; the values are once, few, many and, for expanded clones, a class.

>-|TRBJ2-3|TRBV7-2
CASSKAGGPSTDTQYF
>few|TRBJ2-2|TRBV7-4
CASSPRRNAGELFF
>many|TRBJ2-5|TRBV7-9
CASSSLSLITGQGIETQYF
>few|TRBJ2-1|TRBV19
CASSIDFGGGLYNEQFF
>-|TRBJ2-3|TRBV5-6
CASSPKLDRADTRYF
>many|TRBJ2-7|TRBV27
CASSLSGGEQYF
>-|TRBJ2-1|TRBV5-1
CASKGGGGAGEQFF
>few|TRBJ2-7|TRBV7-9
CASSTKGHPYEQYF
>-|TRBJ2-1|TRBV2
CASVRFGGSFYNEQFF
>few|TRBJ2-3|TRBV27
CASSLSASGTGTDTQYF
>-|TRBJ2-2|TRBV7-4
CASSFGTGGLELFF
>few|TRBJ2-1|TRBV7-9
CASSLEPTGFNNEQFF
>-|TRBJ1-4|TRBV7-6
CASSTRGGDEKLFF
>-|TRBJ1-1|TRBV10-3
CATIGGDRGNNEAFF
>once|TRBJ2-1|TRBV25-1
CANSEFTGEAYNEQFF
>-|TRBJ1-2|TRBV7-8
CATRGEVYGYTF
>many|TRBJ2-7|TRBV7-2
CASSLELAGAYEQYF
>-|TRBJ1-3|TRBV19
CASSLDTIYF
>-|TRBJ2-5|TRBV7-9
CASSIPRNIETQYF
>-|TRBJ2-7|TRBV5-5
CASSRDRAYIHEQYF
>few|TRBJ1-1|TRBV10-3
CAIKKWDREHMNTEAFF
>few|TRBJ2-5|TRBV7-3
CASSSHGQGGLETQYF
>few|TRBJ1-6|TRBV6-2/TRBV6-3
CASRKPGRYNSPLHF
>few|TRBJ2-2|TRBV27
CASSLKLNGELFF
>-|TRBJ1-5|TRBV6-2/TRBV6-3
CASSYRRGGNQPQHF
>few|TRBJ1-5|TRBV6-6
CASSLEEGSNQPQHF
>many|TRBJ1-2|TRBV11-3
CASSLELRTASYGYTF
>-|TRBJ1-5|TRBV7-2
CASSFYSIGNQPQHF
>-|TRBJ2-4|TRBV19
CASSARDLVGAKNIQYF
>few|TRBJ1-4|TRBV11-2
CASSLWDRDQFF
>few|TRBJ2-3|TRBV12-3/TRBV12-4
CASKTMGSGVRGPTDTQYF
>-|TRBJ2-1|TRBV3-1
CASSRSMGIQYNEQFF
>-|TRBJ2-1|TRBV19
CASSIKARIGEQFF
>-|TRBJ2-5|TRBV20-1
CSARDSPPRGETQYF
>many|TRBJ2-1|TRBV7-2
CASSPRRGQGLNEQFF
>few|TRBJ2-7|TRBV4-1
CASSKFLGQQREQYF
>few|TRBJ2-2|TRBV15
CATSSGGANTGELFF
>few|TRBJ2-3|TRBV19
CASSNLAGNTDTQYF
>-|TRBJ2-7|TRBV2
CASGSAGHNSYEQYF
>-|TRBJ2-7|TRBV14
CASSRDRVTYEQYF
>-|TRBJ1-2|TRBV29-1
CSVEGVREGDFYGYTF
>-|TRBJ1-5|TRBV7-4
CASSLADGAGPSIQPQHF
>-|TRBJ1-4|TRBV13
CASSPSGTETTNEKLFF
>-|TRBJ2-1|TRBV27
CASSSDPLTSSYNEQFF
>-|TRBJ1-2|TRBV7-6
CASSPGTVSSYGYTF
>many|TRBJ1-1|TRBV27
CASSLSAGPNTEAFF
>few|TRBJ1-1|TRBV6-1
CASSEAGGRGTEAFF
>few|TRBJ2-7|TRBV7-9
CASSLDPRGSEQYF
>once|TRBJ2-7|TRBV7-6
CASSPPGPLYEQYF
>-|TRBJ1-2|TRBV27
CVSSEGSLWGYTF
>few|TRBJ2-3|TRBV4-1
CASSQEWGVLPDTQYF
>many|TRBJ2-1|TRBV6-2/TRBV6-3
CASSYGGNSYNEQFF
>-|TRBJ2-5|TRBV6-6
CASSFWVGTAEETQYF
>few|TRBJ2-2|TRBV6-8
CASSSRVGTSGELFF